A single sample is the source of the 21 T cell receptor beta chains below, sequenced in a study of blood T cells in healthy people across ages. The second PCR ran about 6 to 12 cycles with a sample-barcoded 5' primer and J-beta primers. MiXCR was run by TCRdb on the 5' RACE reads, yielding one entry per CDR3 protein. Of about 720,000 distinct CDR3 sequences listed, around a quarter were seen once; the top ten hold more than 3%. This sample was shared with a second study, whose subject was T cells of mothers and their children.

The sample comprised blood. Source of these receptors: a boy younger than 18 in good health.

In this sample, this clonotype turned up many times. CDR3 in DNA: TGTGCCAGCAGTGATGGTCAAGAGACCCAGTACTTC. This sequence encodes CASSDGQETQYF. The chain uses TRBV25-1 and TRBJ2-5; D not resolved. V was cut by 3 bases and J by 2 bases, with 4 bases left in between. Germline V CDR1 and CDR2: MGHDK, SYGVNS. The CDR3 sequence is 12 residues long.

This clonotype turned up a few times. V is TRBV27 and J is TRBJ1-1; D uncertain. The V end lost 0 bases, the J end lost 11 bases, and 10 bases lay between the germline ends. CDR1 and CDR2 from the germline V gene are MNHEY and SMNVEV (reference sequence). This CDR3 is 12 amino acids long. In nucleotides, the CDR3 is TGTGCCAGCAGTTTATCGAAGGTGGAGGCTTTCTTT. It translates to CASSLSKVEAFF.

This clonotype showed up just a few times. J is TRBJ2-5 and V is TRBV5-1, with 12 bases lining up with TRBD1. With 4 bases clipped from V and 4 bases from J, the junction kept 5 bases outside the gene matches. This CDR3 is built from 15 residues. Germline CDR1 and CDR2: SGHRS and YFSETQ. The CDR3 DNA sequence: TGCGCCAGCAGCAACCGGGACAGGGGGCCAGAGACCCAGTACTTC. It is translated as CASSNRDRGPETQYF.

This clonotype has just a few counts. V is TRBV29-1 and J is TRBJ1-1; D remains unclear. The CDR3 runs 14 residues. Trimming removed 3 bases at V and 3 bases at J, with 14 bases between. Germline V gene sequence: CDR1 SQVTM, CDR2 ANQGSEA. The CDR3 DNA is TGCAGCGTTGAGTCTCTCGGGGAGGACACTGAAGCTTTCTTT. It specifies CSVESLGEDTEAFF. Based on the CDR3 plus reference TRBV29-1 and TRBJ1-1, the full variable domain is SAVISQKPSRDICQRGTSLTIQCQVDSQVTMMFWYRQQPGQSLTLIATANQGSEATYESGFVIDKFPISRPNLTFSTLTVSNMSPEDSSIYLCSVESLGEDTEAFFGQGTRLTVV.

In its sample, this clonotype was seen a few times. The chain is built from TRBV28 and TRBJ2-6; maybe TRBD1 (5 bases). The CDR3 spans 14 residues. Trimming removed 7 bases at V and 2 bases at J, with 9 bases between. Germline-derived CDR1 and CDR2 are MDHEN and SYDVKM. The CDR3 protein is CASKGMAGANVLTF. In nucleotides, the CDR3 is TGTGCCAGCAAGGGGATGGCTGGGGCCAACGTCCTGACTTTC.

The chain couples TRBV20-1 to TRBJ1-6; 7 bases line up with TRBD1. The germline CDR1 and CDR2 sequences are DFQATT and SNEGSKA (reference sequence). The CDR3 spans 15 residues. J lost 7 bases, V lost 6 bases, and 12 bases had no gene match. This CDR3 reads CSAHGLGGNNSPLHF. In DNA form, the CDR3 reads TGCAGTGCGCATGGGCTAGGGGGCAACAATTCACCCCTCCACTTT.

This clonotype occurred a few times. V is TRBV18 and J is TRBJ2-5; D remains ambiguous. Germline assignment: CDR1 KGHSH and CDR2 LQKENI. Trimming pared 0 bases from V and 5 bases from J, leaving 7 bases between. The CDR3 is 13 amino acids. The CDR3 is CASSPPGLETQYF. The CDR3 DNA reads TGTGCCAGCTCACCACCAGGGTTGGAGACCCAGTACTTC.

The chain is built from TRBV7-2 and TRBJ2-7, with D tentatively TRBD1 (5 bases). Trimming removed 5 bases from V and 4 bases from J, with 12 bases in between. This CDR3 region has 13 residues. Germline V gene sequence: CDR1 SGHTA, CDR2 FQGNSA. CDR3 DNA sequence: TGTGCCAGCAGCCAAACAGGCTATTACGAGCAGTACTTC. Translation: CASSQTGYYEQYF.

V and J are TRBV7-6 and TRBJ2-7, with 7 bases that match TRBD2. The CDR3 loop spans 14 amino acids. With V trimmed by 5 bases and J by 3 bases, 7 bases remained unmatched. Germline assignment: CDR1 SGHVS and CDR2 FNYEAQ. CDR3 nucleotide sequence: TGTGCCAGCAGCCCGCTAGCGGAAGGCTACGAGCAGTACTTC. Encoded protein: CASSPLAEGYEQYF.

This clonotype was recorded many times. The CDR3 coding sequence is TGTGCCAGCTCGTTTGGCCCATCCACTGAAGCTTTCTTT. This sequence encodes CASSFGPSTEAFF. The chain joins TRBV12-3 or TRBV12-4 to TRBJ1-1; D gene uncertain. The CDR3 runs 13 residues. Deletions cut 8 bases from V and 4 bases from J, with 14 bases between.

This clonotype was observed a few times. CDR3 DNA sequence: TGCGCCAGCAGCTTGGCTCGGACAGATCGCTATGGCTACACCTTC. Protein sequence: CASSLARTDRYGYTF. This rearrangement joins TRBV5-1 to TRBJ1-2; D is perhaps TRBD1 (6 bases). The ends were cut back, 0 bases at V and 4 bases at J, with 13 bases in the middle. Germline lookup yields CDR1 SGHRS and CDR2 YFSETQ. CDR3 length equals 15 residues.

CDR3 in amino acids: CASSWGTRTGNGYTF. CDR3 sequence (DNA): TGCGCCAGCAGCTGGGGTACTAGGACAGGGAATGGCTACACCTTC. This chain uses TRBV5-1 with TRBJ1-2, with TRBD1 matching 8 bases. This CDR3 has 15 residues. J was trimmed by 6 bases and V by 3 bases; bases with no gene match: 10. The V gene's germline CDR1 is SGHRS and CDR2 YFSETQ.

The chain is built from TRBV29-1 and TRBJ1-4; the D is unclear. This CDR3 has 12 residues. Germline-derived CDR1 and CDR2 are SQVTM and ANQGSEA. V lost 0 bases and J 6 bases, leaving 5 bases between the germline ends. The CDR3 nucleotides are TGCAGCGTTGAAGATGGAGATGAAAAACTGTTTTTT. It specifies CSVEDGDEKLFF.

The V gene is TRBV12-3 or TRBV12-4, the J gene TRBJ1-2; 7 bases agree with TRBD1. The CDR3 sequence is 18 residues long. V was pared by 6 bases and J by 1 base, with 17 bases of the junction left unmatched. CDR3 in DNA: TGTGCCAGCAGCACAGGGGTTGGGCATTCCGGCGGTAACTATGGCTACACCTTC. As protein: CASSTGVGHSGGNYGYTF.

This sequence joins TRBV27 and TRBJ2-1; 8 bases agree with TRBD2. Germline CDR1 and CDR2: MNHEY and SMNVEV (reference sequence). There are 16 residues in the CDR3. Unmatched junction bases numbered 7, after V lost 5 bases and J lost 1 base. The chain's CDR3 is CASSPPGGGSYNEQFF. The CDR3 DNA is TGTGCCAGCAGTCCACCGGGAGGGGGATCCTACAATGAGCAGTTCTTC.

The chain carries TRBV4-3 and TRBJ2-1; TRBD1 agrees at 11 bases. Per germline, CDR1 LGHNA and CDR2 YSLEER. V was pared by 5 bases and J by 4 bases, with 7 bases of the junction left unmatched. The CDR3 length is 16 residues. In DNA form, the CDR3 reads TGCGCCAGCAGCGGGCGGACAGGGGGCGCGTACAATGAGCAGTTCTTC. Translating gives CASSGRTGGAYNEQFF.

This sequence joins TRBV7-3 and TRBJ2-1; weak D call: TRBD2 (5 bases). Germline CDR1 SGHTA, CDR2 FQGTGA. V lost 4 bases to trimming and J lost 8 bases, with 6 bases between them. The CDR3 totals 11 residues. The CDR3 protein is CASSSGDEQFF. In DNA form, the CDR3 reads TGTGCCAGCAGCTCCGGGGATGAGCAGTTCTTC.

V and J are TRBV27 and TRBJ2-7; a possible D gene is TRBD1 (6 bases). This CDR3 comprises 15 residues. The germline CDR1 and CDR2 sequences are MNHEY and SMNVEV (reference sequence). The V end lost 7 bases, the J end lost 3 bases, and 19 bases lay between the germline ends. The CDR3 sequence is CASTSMGAQGYEQYF. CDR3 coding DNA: TGTGCCAGCACCTCTATGGGGGCGCAGGGCTACGAGCAGTACTTC.

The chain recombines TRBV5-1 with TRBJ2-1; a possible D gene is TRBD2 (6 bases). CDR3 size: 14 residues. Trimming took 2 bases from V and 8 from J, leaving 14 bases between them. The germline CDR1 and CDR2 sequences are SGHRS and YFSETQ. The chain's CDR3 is CASSFGQGGDEQFF. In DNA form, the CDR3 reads TGCGCCAGCAGCTTTGGGCAGGGAGGCGATGAGCAGTTCTTC. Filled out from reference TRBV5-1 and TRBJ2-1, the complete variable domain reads KAGVTQTPRYLIKTRGQQVTLSCSPISGHRSVSWYQQTPGQGLQFLFEYFSETQRNKGNFPGRFSGRQFSNSRSEMNVSTLELGDSALYLCASSFGQGGDEQFFGPGTRLTVL.

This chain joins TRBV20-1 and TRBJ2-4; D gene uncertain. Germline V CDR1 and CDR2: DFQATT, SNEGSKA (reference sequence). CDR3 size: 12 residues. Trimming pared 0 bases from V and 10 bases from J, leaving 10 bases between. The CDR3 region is CSARDRAIIQYF. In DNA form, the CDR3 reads TGCAGTGCTAGAGACAGAGCTATAATTCAGTACTTC.

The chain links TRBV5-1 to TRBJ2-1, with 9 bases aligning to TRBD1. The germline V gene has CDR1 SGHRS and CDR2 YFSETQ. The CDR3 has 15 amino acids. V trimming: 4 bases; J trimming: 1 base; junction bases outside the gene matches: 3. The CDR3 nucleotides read TGCGCCAGCAGCGACAGGGGGGGGTCCTACAATGAGCAGTTCTTC. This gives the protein CASSDRGGSYNEQFF. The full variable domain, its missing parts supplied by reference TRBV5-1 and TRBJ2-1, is KAGVTQTPRYLIKTRGQQVTLSCSPISGHRSVSWYQQTPGQGLQFLFEYFSETQRNKGNFPGRFSGRQFSNSRSEMNVSTLELGDSALYLCASSDRGGSYNEQFFGPGTRLTVL.